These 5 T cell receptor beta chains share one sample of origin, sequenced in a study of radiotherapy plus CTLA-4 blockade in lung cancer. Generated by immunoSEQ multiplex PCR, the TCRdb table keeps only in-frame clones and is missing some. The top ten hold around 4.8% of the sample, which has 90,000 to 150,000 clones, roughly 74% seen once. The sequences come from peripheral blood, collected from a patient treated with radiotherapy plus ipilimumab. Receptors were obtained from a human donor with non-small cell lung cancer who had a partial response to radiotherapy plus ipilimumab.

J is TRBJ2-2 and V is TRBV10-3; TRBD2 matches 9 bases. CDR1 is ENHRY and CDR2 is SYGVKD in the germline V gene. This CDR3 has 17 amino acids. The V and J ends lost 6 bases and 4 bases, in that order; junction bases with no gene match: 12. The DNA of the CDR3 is TGTGCCATCAGACGGACTAGCGTTCCCAGGTCCACCGGGGAGCTGTTTTTT. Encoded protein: CAIRRTSVPRSTGELFF.

The CDR3 is CASSTGLAGGELFF. The CDR3, as DNA: TGTGCCAGCAGCACCGGACTAGCCGGCGGGGAGCTGTTTTTT. The J gene is TRBJ2-2, the V gene TRBV5-5, with 8 nucleotides matching TRBD2. The CDR3 totals 14 residues. Trimming at V came to 4 bases and at J to 7 bases, leaving 6 bases not matched to a gene. Per the germline V gene, CDR1 is SGHKS and CDR2 is YYEKEE (reference sequence). Full variable domain (remainder filled in from reference TRBV5-5 and TRBJ2-2): DAGVTQSPTHLIKTRGQQVTLRCSPISGHKSVSWYQQVLGQGPQFIFQYYEKEERGRGNFPDRFSARQFPNYSSELNVNALLLGDSALYLCASSTGLAGGELFFGEGSRLTVL.

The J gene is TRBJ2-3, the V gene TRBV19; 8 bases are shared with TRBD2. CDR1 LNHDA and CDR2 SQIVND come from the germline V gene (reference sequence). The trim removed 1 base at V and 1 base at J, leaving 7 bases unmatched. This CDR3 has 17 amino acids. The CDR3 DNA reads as TGTGCCAGTAGTATAGTACGGGCGGGACTAGGCACAGATACGCAGTATTTT. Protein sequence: CASSIVRAGLGTDTQYF.

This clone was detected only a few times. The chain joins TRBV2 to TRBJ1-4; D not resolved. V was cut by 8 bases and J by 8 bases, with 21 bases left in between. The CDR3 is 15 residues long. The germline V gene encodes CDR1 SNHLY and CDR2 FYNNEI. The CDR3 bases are TGTGCCAGCCTCAAAAGTCCACTCCCGGGGGAAAAACTGTTTTTT. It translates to CASLKSPLPGEKLFF. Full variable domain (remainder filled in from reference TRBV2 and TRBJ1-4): EPEVTQTPSHQVTQMGQEVILRCVPISNHLYFYWYRQILGQKVEFLVSFYNNEISEKSEIFDDQFSVERPDGSNFTLKIRSTKLEDSAMYFCASLKSPLPGEKLFFGSGTQLSVL.

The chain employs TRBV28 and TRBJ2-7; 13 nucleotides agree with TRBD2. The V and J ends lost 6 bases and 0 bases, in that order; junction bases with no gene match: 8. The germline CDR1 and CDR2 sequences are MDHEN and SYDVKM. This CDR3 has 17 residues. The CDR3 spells CASRGTSGTSDSYEQYV. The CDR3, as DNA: TGTGCCAGCAGGGGGACTAGCGGGACCTCGGACTCCTACGAGCAGTACGTC.